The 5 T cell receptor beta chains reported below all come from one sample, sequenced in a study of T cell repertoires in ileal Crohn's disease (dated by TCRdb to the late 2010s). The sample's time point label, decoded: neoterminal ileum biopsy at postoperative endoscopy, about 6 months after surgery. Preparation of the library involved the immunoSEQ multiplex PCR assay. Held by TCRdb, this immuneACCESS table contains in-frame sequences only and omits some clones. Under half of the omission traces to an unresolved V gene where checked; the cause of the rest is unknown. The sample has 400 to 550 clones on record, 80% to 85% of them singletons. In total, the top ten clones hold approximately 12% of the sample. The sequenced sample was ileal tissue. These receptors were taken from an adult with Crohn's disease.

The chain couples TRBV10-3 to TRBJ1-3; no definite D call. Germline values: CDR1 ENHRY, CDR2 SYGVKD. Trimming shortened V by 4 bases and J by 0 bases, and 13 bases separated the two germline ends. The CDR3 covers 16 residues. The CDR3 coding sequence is TGTGCCATCAGTGGGAAGGACGGAAGCTCTGGAAACACCATATATTTT. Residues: CAISGKDGSSGNTIYF.

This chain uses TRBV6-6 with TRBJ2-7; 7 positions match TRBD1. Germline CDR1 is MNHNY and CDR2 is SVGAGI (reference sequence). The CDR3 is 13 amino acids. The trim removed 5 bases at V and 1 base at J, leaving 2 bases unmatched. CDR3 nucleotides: TGTGCCAGCAGTACGACAGGGTCCTACGAGCAGTACTTC. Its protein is CASSTTGSYEQYF.

The CDR3, as DNA: TGTGCCTGGGCCAGGACAGGAAAGAGTGGCTACACCTTC. Translated: CAWARTGKSGYTF. V and J are TRBV30 and TRBJ1-2, with TRBD1 identical over 7 bases. Trimming took 5 bases from V and 7 from J; bases not matched to a gene: 10. CDR3 length: 13 residues. Germline CDR1 and CDR2: GTSNPN and SVGIG (reference sequence).

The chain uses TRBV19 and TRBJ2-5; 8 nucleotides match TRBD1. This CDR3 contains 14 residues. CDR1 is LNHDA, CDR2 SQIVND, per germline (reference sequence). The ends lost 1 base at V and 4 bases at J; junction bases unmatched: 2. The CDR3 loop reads CASSIGTGRETQYF. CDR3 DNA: TGTGCCAGTAGTATAGGGACAGGGCGAGAGACCCAGTACTTC. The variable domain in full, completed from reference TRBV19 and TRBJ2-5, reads DGGITQSPKYLFRKEGQNVTLSCEQNLNHDAMYWYRQDPGQGLRLIYYSQIVNDFQKGDIAEGYSVSREKKESFPLTVTSAQKNPTAFYLCASSIGTGRETQYFGPGTRLLVL.

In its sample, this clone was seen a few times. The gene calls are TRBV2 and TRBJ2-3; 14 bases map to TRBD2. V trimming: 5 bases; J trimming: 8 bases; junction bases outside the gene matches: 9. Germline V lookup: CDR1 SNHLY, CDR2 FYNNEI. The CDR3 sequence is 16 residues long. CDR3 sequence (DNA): TGTGCCAGCAGTTTTGGACTAGCGGGAGGAGGGGGTACGCAGTATTTT. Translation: CASSFGLAGGGGTQYF.